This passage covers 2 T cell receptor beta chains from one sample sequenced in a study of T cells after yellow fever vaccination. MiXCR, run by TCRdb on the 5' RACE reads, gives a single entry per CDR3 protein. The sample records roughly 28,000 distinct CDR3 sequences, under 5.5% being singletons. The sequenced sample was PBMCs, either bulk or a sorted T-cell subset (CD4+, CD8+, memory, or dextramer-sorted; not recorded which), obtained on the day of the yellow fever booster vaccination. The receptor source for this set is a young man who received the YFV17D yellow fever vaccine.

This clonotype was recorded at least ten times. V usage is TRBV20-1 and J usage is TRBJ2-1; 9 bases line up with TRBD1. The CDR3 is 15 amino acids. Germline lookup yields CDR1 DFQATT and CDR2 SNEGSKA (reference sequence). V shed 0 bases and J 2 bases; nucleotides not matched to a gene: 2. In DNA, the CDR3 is TGCAGTGCTAGAGACCGGGACAGGGCCTACAATGAGCAGTTCTTC. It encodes CSARDRDRAYNEQFF.

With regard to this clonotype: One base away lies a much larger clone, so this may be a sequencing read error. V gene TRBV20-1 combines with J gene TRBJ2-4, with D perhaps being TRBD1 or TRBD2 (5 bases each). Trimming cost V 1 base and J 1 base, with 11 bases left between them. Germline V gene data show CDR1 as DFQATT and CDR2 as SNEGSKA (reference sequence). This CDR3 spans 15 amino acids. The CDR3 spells CSARVGVFAKNIQYF. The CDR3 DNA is TGCAGTGCTAGAGTGGGGGTATTCGCCAAAAACATTCAGTACTTC.